Listed here are 20 T cell receptor beta chains from one sample, sequenced in a study of breast tumors, draining lymph nodes, adjacent tissues. Each CDR3 protein is one row after TCRdb ran MiXCR on the multiplex PCR reads. The sample carries tens of thousands of distinct CDR3 sequences, roughly 39% recorded once. Sequencing was performed on breast tumor tissue. The receptors derive from a female donor with breast cancer. Some clones in this sample may be carry-over from other donors' samples.

The chain uses TRBV5-6 and TRBJ1-1; no clear D gene. The CDR3 spans 13 residues. V was cut by 2 bases and J by 2 bases, with 7 bases left in between. Germline-derived CDR1 and CDR2 are SGHDT and YYEEEE. The CDR3 here is CASSFGGNTEAFF. The CDR3 DNA follows: TGTGCCAGCAGCTTCGGCGGAAACACTGAAGCTTTCTTT.

The chain combines TRBV5-6 with TRBJ1-2; TRBD1 might be the D (5 bases). This CDR3 contains 14 residues. Germline assignment: CDR1 SGHDT and CDR2 YYEEEE. The V gene lost 3 bases and the J gene lost 4 bases, with 13 bases spanning the gap. For the CDR3, the DNA is TGTGCCAGCAGCTCGGGGAGGGGAGGCTATGGCTACACCTTC. It encodes CASSSGRGGYGYTF.

This clonotype was picked up many times. This chain connects TRBV3-1 to TRBJ2-7; D perhaps matches TRBD2 (6 bases). Germline CDR1 LGHDT, CDR2 YNNKEL (reference sequence). The CDR3 spans 15 residues. V lost 4 bases to trimming and J lost 0 bases, with 13 bases between them. CDR3 region: CASSPGIGSSYEQYF. The CDR3 bases are TGTGCCAGCAGCCCGGGTATCGGGAGCTCCTACGAGCAGTACTTC.

This clonotype showed up many times. The rearrangement links TRBV20-1 to TRBJ2-7; D might be TRBD1 (6 bases). V lost 6 bases and J lost 3, with 12 bases in between. The CDR3 has 12 amino acids. Germline CDR1 is DFQATT and CDR2 is SNEGSKA (reference sequence). The CDR3 region has the DNA TGCAGTGCCGAACAGGGAATCTACGAGCAGTACTTC. Its protein is CSAEQGIYEQYF.

CDR3 nucleotide sequence: TGCGCCAGCAGCCAAAGACTAGCGGGAAGGAACACCGGGGAGCTGTTTTTT. Its translation: CASSQRLAGRNTGELFF. This chain joins TRBV4-3 and TRBJ2-2; the match to TRBD2 covers 11 bases. After removal of 2 bases from V and 1 base from J, the junction contained 3 bases not matched to a gene. Germline lookup yields CDR1 LGHNA and CDR2 YSLEER. The CDR3 contains 17 residues.

The chain recombines TRBV7-9 with TRBJ2-5, with TRBD2 matching over 10 bases. Looked up from germline, CDR1 is SEHNR and CDR2 is FQNEAQ (reference sequence). The ends lost 6 bases at V and 5 bases at J; junction bases unmatched: 6. The CDR3 has 14 residues. The CDR3 coding sequence is TGTGCCAGCAGACCCGGACTAGCGGCGGAGACCCAGTACTTC. Amino acid sequence: CASRPGLAAETQYF.

The chain couples TRBV7-2 to TRBJ2-1; 13 positions match TRBD2. The CDR3 consists of 16 residues. J gave up 12 bases and V 4 bases, and 12 bases lay outside the gene matches. From germline, CDR1 is SGHTA and CDR2 FQGNSA. Here the CDR3 reads CASSSGTSGILSTQFF. CDR3 bases: TGTGCCAGCAGCTCTGGGACTAGCGGGATCCTTTCTACGCAGTTCTTC. Full variable domain (outside the CDR3, taken from reference TRBV7-2 and TRBJ2-1): GAGVSQSPSNKVTEKGKDVELRCDPISGHTALYWYRQSLGQGLEFLIYFQGNSAPDKSGLPSDRFSAERTGGSVSTLTIQRTQQEDSAVYLCASSSGTSGILSTQFFGPGTRLTVL.

CDR3 sequence reads: CASSYYRRNTEAFF. CDR3 DNA sequence: TGTGCCAGCAGTTACTACAGGAGGAACACTGAAGCTTTCTTT. The V and J genes are TRBV6-2 or TRBV6-3 and TRBJ1-1; tentatively, D is TRBD1 (5 bases). V lost 1 base and J 1 base, leaving 7 bases between the germline ends. Germline-derived CDR1 and CDR2 are MNHEY and SVGEGT. The CDR3 has 14 residues.

This chain connects TRBV3-2 to TRBJ1-2. TRBV3-2 is marked as a pseudogene. This CDR3 comprises 12 residues. CDR3 amino acids: CAGSRDSYGYTF. Written as DNA, the CDR3 is TGCGCCGGCAGCCGAGACAGCTATGGCTACACCTTC.

As for this clonotype: A read error may account for a junction end that differs from germline. The V and J genes are TRBV20-1 and TRBJ1-3; no reliable D call. Germline V gives CDR1 DFQATT, CDR2 SNEGSKA (reference sequence). The CDR3 is 14 residues long. Here the CDR3 DNA reads TGCAGTGCTCCACTCGAGAGCTCTCGAAACACCATATACTTT. Protein sequence: CSAPLESSRNTIYF.

To note about this clonotype: The junction and the germline gene differ at one end; a read error may be behind it. The chain employs TRBV7-2 and TRBJ2-3; no reliable D call. CDR3 length: 15 amino acids. Germline values: CDR1 SGHTA, CDR2 FQGNSA. The CDR3 DNA is TGTGTCAGCAGCGTAGCTGGTCAGCTGACAGATACGCAGTATTTT. Its translation: CVSSVAGQLTDTQYF.

This clonotype is classed as medium-sized (0.01 to 0.1%). The chain carries TRBV7-9 and TRBJ2-3, with 11 bases matching TRBD2. The germline gives CDR1 SEHNR, CDR2 FQNEAQ (reference sequence). The CDR3 runs 19 residues. Trimming took 5 bases from V and 4 from J; bases not matched to a gene: 17. CDR3 amino acids: CASSLKGSGRANVADTQYF. The DNA of the CDR3 is TGTGCCAGCAGCCTCAAAGGTAGCGGGAGGGCCAATGTGGCAGATACGCAGTATTTT. Full variable domain (missing parts from reference TRBV7-9 and TRBJ2-3): DTGVSQNPRHKITKRGQNVTFRCDPISEHNRLYWYRQTLGQGPEFLTYFQNEAQLEKSRLLSDRFSAERPKGSFSTLEIQRTEQGDSAMYLCASSLKGSGRANVADTQYFGPGTRLTVL.

The V gene is TRBV20-1, the J gene TRBJ2-3, with no clear D. Germline assignment: CDR1 DFQATT and CDR2 SNEGSKA (reference sequence). Trimming took 7 bases from V and 8 from J, leaving 16 bases between them. The CDR3 totals 12 residues. CDR3 loop: CSVSSTSPTQYF. CDR3 nucleotide sequence: TGCAGTGTTAGTTCCACGTCTCCTACGCAGTATTTT.

Comment on this clonotype: A read error may be the cause here, since a much bigger clone is one base away. The chain joins TRBV11-3 to TRBJ2-6; D is possibly TRBD1 (5 bases). The germline CDR1 and CDR2 sequences are SGHNT and YENEEA. The CDR3 loop spans 16 amino acids. CDR3 in DNA: TGTACCAGCAGCTTGAACAGGCTGGCAGGGGCCAACGTCCTGACTTTC. Translated: CTSSLNRLAGANVLTF.

This clonotype has a count of ten or more. A much larger clone sits a single nucleotide away, making a read error possible. J is TRBJ2-2 and V is TRBV9; D may be TRBD2 (5 bases). There are 15 residues in the CDR3. Germline CDR1 and CDR2: SGDLS and YYNGEE. CDR3 amino acids: CASSVDSAYTGEPFF. CDR3 DNA sequence: TGTGCCAGCAGCGTAGACTCAGCCTACACCGGGGAGCCGTTTTTT.

This clonotype came up many times. Here the CDR3 reads CATRMEGGLHNEQFF. The CDR3 region has the DNA TGTGCCACCAGGATGGAGGGGGGTCTCCACAATGAGCAGTTCTTC. V gene TRBV6-5 combines with J gene TRBJ2-1; the D gene could be TRBD1 or TRBD2 (6 bases each). The CDR3 runs 15 residues. The ends were cut back, 10 bases at V and 5 bases at J, with 21 bases in the middle. In germline, CDR1 is MNHEY, CDR2 SVGAGI.

This clonotype came up many times. The chain is built from TRBV29-1 and TRBJ2-7; TRBD2 agrees at 8 bases. The germline gives CDR1 SQVTM, CDR2 ANQGSEA. Trimming cost V 8 bases and J 1 base; bases outside gene matches: 4. CDR3 size: 12 residues. As DNA, the CDR3 is TGCAGCACAGCGGGGGAATCCTACGAGCAGTACTTC. It is translated as CSTAGESYEQYF.

This clonotype was observed a handful of times. This chain uses TRBV6-1 with TRBJ2-7; 9 bases match TRBD2. With V trimmed by 5 bases and J by 6 bases, 11 bases remained unmatched. The CDR3 covers 15 residues. CDR1 is MNHNS and CDR2 is SASEGT in the germline V gene. The DNA for the CDR3 is TGTGCCAGCAGTCCCGACCTGGGACTAGCCCTCGAGCAGTACTTC. Its translation: CASSPDLGLALEQYF.

This clonotype was detected once. The CDR3 does not end in the conserved phenylalanine or tryptophan, so this is likely a read error. The chain links TRBV3-1 to TRBJ2-4, with 8 bases identical to TRBD1. The V and J ends lost 5 bases and 1 base, in that order; junction bases with no gene match: 4. Looked up from germline, CDR1 is LGHDT and CDR2 is YNNKEL (reference sequence). The CDR3 extends over 15 amino acids. The CDR3 here is CASSYWTGAKNIQYL. DNA for the CDR3: TGTGCCAGCAGCTATTGGACAGGGGCCAAAAACATTCAGTACCTC.

This clonotype came up many times. This chain connects TRBV20-1 to TRBJ2-7; D is unresolved. This CDR3 spans 13 amino acids. V was pared by 5 bases and J by 2 bases, with 13 bases between. Germline V gives CDR1 DFQATT, CDR2 SNEGSKA (reference sequence). This chain's CDR3 is CSASRPGPYEQYF. CDR3 sequence (DNA): TGCAGTGCTTCCCGTCCAGGACCCTACGAGCAGTACTTC.